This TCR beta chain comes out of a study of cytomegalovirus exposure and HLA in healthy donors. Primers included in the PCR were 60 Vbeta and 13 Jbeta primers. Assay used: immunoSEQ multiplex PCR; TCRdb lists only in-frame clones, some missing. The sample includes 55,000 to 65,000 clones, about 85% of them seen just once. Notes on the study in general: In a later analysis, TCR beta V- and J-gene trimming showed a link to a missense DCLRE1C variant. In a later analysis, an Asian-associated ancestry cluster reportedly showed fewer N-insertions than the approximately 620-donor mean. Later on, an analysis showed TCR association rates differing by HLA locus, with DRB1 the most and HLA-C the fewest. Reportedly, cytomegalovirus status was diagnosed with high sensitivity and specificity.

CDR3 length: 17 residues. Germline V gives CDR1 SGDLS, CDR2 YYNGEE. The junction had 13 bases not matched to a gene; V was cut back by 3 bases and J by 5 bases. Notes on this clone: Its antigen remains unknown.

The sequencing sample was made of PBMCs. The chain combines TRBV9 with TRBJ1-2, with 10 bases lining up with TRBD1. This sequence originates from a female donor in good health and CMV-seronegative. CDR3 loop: CASSGAGDRGPSYGYTF. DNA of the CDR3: TGTGCCAGCAGCGGAGCGGGTGACAGGGGGCCGTCTTATGGCTACACCTTC.